The 24 T cell receptor beta chains below come from one sample, sequenced in a study of blood T cells in healthy people across ages. The use of a sample-barcoded 5' primer and a J-beta primer mix characterized a second PCR of roughly 6 to 11 cycles. Each CDR3 protein is one row after TCRdb ran MiXCR on the 5' RACE reads. The sample comprises roughly 1,800,000 distinct CDR3 sequences, roughly 49% of which are singletons, and roughly 2% rests with the top ten. Sequencing used blood. The receptors come from a woman in her 40s in good health.

The rearrangement joins TRBV4-3 to TRBJ1-6; D is uncertain. This CDR3 spans 15 amino acids. CDR1 and CDR2 (germline): LGHNA, YSLEER. V lost 0 bases, J lost 9 bases, and 12 bases lay in between. The CDR3 is CASSQDVASGSPLHF. The CDR3, as DNA: TGCGCCAGCAGCCAAGATGTGGCAAGTGGTTCACCCCTCCACTTT.

The chain carries TRBV11-1 and TRBJ2-6, with 7 bases lining up with TRBD1. Germline trimming cut 6 bases from V and 0 bases from J; bases unmatched to any gene: 11. The CDR3 is 18 amino acids. Looked up from germline, CDR1 is SGHAT and CDR2 is FQDESV (reference sequence). The CDR3 coding sequence is TGTGCCAGCAGTAAACGGGACAGAGACCACTCTGGGGCCAACGTCCTGACTTTC. This encodes CASSKRDRDHSGANVLTF.

V is TRBV9 and J is TRBJ2-1; D is unresolved. V dropped 0 bases and J dropped 4 bases, with 14 bases sitting between them. This CDR3 is built from 16 residues. In germline, CDR1 is SGDLS, CDR2 YYNGEE. CDR3 loop: CASSVVVGNLYNEQFF. CDR3 nucleotides: TGTGCCAGCAGCGTAGTGGTAGGGAACCTATACAATGAGCAGTTCTTC.

There are a few counts of this clonotype. This chain connects TRBV25-1 to TRBJ1-2, with D unresolved. The CDR3 is 17 residues long. The ends were cut back, 4 bases at V and 6 bases at J, with 24 bases in the middle. Germline lookup yields CDR1 MGHDK and CDR2 SYGVNS. Here the CDR3 reads CASSGGAQFTLVNGYTF. As DNA, the CDR3 is TGTGCCAGCAGTGGAGGCGCTCAATTTACGTTAGTGAATGGCTACACCTTC.

The table lists this clonotype with a count of one. The chain joins TRBV7-2 to TRBJ2-3; the D gene could be TRBD1 or TRBD2 (7 bases each). Germline V lookup: CDR1 SGHTA, CDR2 FQGNSA. This CDR3 is built from 17 residues. V was trimmed by 8 bases and J by 1 base, leaving 22 bases between them. As DNA, the CDR3 is TGTGCCAGCGGCCTCCGGGGAGGGGGCATCGGCACAGATACGCAGTATTTT. Encoded protein: CASGLRGGGIGTDTQYF.

This sequence joins TRBV18 and TRBJ1-1; D ambiguous. The V and J ends lost 2 bases and 3 bases respectively, with 13 bases between them. The CDR3 is 15 amino acids. Germline V gene sequence: CDR1 KGHSH, CDR2 LQKENI. The CDR3, as DNA: TGTGCCAGCTCACCATCCCGAAGGGTTGACACTGAAGCTTTCTTT. Translating it yields CASSPSRRVDTEAFF.

The gene calls are TRBV28 and TRBJ2-5; a possible D gene is TRBD2 (6 bases). The CDR3 is 14 amino acids. V lost 5 bases and J lost 5, with 15 bases in between. Germline V lookup: CDR1 MDHEN, CDR2 SYDVKM. The CDR3 DNA reads TGTGCCAGCAGTATGGGGGGAGGAGGGGAGACCCAGTACTTC. It specifies CASSMGGGGETQYF.

The chain joins TRBV6-1 to TRBJ2-1, with D maybe TRBD2 (5 bases). The CDR3 covers 15 residues. Trimming left V 2 bases short and J 6 bases short, with 14 bases between. Germline CDR1 and CDR2: MNHNS and SASEGT. The CDR3 region has the DNA TGTGCCAGCAGTGAACAAAAGTTTGGAGGCAATGAGCAGTTCTTC. This codes for CASSEQKFGGNEQFF.

This chain links TRBV20-1 with TRBJ2-3; D call uncertain. Germline V CDR1 and CDR2: DFQATT, SNEGSKA (reference sequence). Trimming took off 5 bases at V and 7 bases at J, with 4 bases between the two ends. The CDR3 has 9 residues. The CDR3 sequence is CSASYTQYF. The CDR3 region has the DNA TGCAGTGCTTCGTATACGCAGTATTTT.

The chain combines TRBV6-2 or TRBV6-3 with TRBJ2-5; 8 nucleotides match TRBD2. Germline trimming cut 5 bases from V and 1 base from J; bases unmatched to any gene: 9. The CDR3 has 16 residues. CDR1 is MNHEY and CDR2 is SVGEGT in the germline V gene. CDR3 sequence reads: CASSRPGGPIQETQYF. Written as DNA, the CDR3 is TGTGCCAGCAGTAGACCGGGGGGGCCTATCCAAGAGACCCAGTACTTC.

The gene calls are TRBV7-9 and TRBJ2-5; possible D gene TRBD1, 5 bases. The last part of the DNA fits TRBJ2-1 better; the J call may be wrong. The CDR3 consists of 14 residues. The germline V gene has CDR1 SEHNR and CDR2 FQNEAQ (reference sequence). The CDR3 DNA follows: TGTGCCAGCAGGCCAACAGGTTACCAAGAGACCCAGTTCTTC. Protein sequence: CASRPTGYQETQFF.

V is TRBV20-1 and J is TRBJ2-4; 13 nucleotides agree with TRBD2. The CDR3 loop spans 16 amino acids. The germline gives CDR1 DFQATT, CDR2 SNEGSKA (reference sequence). J was trimmed by 11 bases and V by 5 bases; bases with no gene match: 15. The CDR3 loop is CSAELTSGGASGVQYF. As DNA, the CDR3 is TGCAGTGCTGAACTCACTAGCGGGGGGGCTTCAGGTGTTCAGTACTTC.

J is TRBJ2-1 and V is TRBV5-1; 12 bases line up with TRBD2. CDR3 length: 15 residues. Trimming removed 0 bases from V and 9 bases from J; junction bases left unmatched: 4. Germline values: CDR1 SGHRS, CDR2 YFSETQ. The CDR3 DNA is TGCGCCAGCAGCTTGGCGCTAGCGGGGGGGAGTGAGCAGTTCTTC. Residues: CASSLALAGGSEQFF.

The chain carries TRBV20-1 and TRBJ2-7; a possible D gene is TRBD2 (5 bases). This CDR3 has 13 residues. Trimming pared 6 bases from V and 3 bases from J, leaving 15 bases between. The germline CDR1 and CDR2 sequences are DFQATT and SNEGSKA (reference sequence). As DNA, the CDR3 is TGCAGTGCCCCGAGGAGGAATCACTACGAGCAGTACTTC. Translated, it gives CSAPRRNHYEQYF.

This clonotype was detected only a few times. The rearrangement uses TRBV4-3 and TRBJ2-5; D might be TRBD2 (5 bases). Germline loops: CDR1 LGHNA, CDR2 YSLEER. V dropped 0 bases and J dropped 4 bases, with 12 bases sitting between them. The CDR3 is 15 amino acids. CDR3 sequence: CASSQDQEGAETQYF. The DNA of the CDR3 is TGCGCCAGCAGCCAAGATCAAGAGGGTGCAGAGACCCAGTACTTC.

This clonotype was counted between two and nine times. This chain links TRBV25-1 with TRBJ1-1, with D maybe TRBD1 (5 bases). There are 15 residues in the CDR3. The V gene's germline CDR1 is MGHDK and CDR2 SYGVNS. Trimming removed 4 bases from V and 1 base from J, with 13 bases in between. CDR3 protein: CASSGTGTWNTEAFF. CDR3 in DNA: TGTGCCAGCAGTGGGACGGGGACCTGGAACACTGAAGCTTTCTTT.

CDR3 sequence (DNA): TGCAGTGCTCACTTTAATGAAAAACTGTTTTTT. The encoded protein is CSAHFNEKLFF. The rearrangement joins TRBV20-1 to TRBJ1-4; D unresolved. Germline V gene sequence: CDR1 DFQATT, CDR2 SNEGSKA (reference sequence). Trimming left V 5 bases short and J 4 bases short, with 5 bases between. The CDR3 covers 11 residues.

CDR3 residues: CASSLSTSGYNEQYF. In DNA, the CDR3 is TGTGCCAGCAGTTTGAGCACTAGCGGGTACAATGAGCAGTACTTC. The chain carries TRBV27 and TRBJ2-1; 9 nucleotides match TRBD2. The J call may be faulty, since TRBJ2-7 better matches the DNA end. Germline V CDR1 and CDR2: MNHEY, SMNVEV (reference sequence). This CDR3 comprises 15 residues.

This clonotype was counted only a few times. The chain joins TRBV7-2 to TRBJ2-4; D remains ambiguous. The J call is uncertain, as TRBJ2-7 better fits the DNA end. Germline CDR1 SGHTA, CDR2 FQGNSA. The CDR3 sequence is 14 residues long. The CDR3 is CASSSVHGSGEQYF. CDR3 bases: TGTGCCAGCAGCTCGGTACATGGATCGGGCGAGCAGTACTTC.

This sequence joins TRBV6-1 and TRBJ2-1; D possibly matches TRBD1 or TRBD2 (5 bases each). The V end lost 5 bases, the J end lost 0 bases, and 14 bases lay between the germline ends. CDR1 MNHNS and CDR2 SASEGT come from the germline V gene. The length of the CDR3 is 16 residues. CDR3 bases: TGTGCCAGCAGTCTTCTGGGGGAGAGCTCCTACAATGAGCAGTTCTTC. It is translated as CASSLLGESSYNEQFF.

This chain links TRBV15 with TRBJ2-7, with D possibly TRBD2 on 5 matching bases. Germline V lookup: CDR1 LNHNV, CDR2 YYDKDF (reference sequence). This CDR3 is built from 15 residues. V was pared by 0 bases and J by 4 bases, with 13 bases between. CDR3 nucleotides: TGTGCCACCAGCAGAGATCGGGAAGCCTGGTACGAGCAGTACTTC. Protein product: CATSRDREAWYEQYF.

This sequence joins TRBV12-3 or TRBV12-4 and TRBJ2-5; D perhaps matches TRBD2 (6 bases). The J call is in doubt because the DNA end fits TRBJ2-1 better. This CDR3 region has 14 residues. The CDR3 region is CASSLPGVQETQFF. Here the CDR3 DNA reads TGTGCCAGCAGTTTACCGGGAGTACAAGAGACCCAGTTCTTC.

The V call is TRBV7-9, the J call TRBJ2-5, with D possibly being TRBD2 (5 bases). The assigned J gene may be wrong: the sequence end matches TRBJ2-7 better. The CDR3 contains 11 residues. Germline CDR1 SEHNR, CDR2 FQNEAQ (reference sequence). The DNA for the CDR3 is TGTGCCAGCGTCCGGGACTACGAGCAGTACTTC. Translation gives CASVRDYEQYF.

The chain uses TRBV20-1 and TRBJ1-5, with TRBD1 identical over 7 bases. This CDR3 is 14 amino acids long. The germline V gene has CDR1 DFQATT and CDR2 SNEGSKA (reference sequence). V lost 6 bases, J lost 7 bases, and 12 bases stayed unmatched. CDR3 protein: CSANRGGGRQPQHF. The CDR3 DNA follows: TGCAGTGCGAACAGGGGAGGCGGAAGACAGCCCCAGCATTTT.